The 19 T cell receptor beta chains below were found in one sample sequenced in a study of OX40 agonist ivuxolimab in advanced cancers. Generated by immunoSEQ multiplex PCR, the TCRdb table keeps only in-frame clones and is missing some. Of tens of thousands of clones detected, 84% appear once; the ten largest clones hold around 25%. The specimen comprised CD4+ or CD8+ T cells sorted from blood, sampled in a trial of the OX40 agonist ivuxolimab. The receptor source for this set is an adult with an advanced solid tumor such as melanoma, head and neck, liver or kidney cancer.

The chain has TRBV5-1 and TRBJ1-1, with 7 nucleotides matching TRBD1. The ends lost 5 bases at V and 0 bases at J; junction bases unmatched: 4. CDR3 length: 14 amino acids. Per germline, CDR1 SGHRS and CDR2 YFSETQ. CDR3 residues: CASRFGQVNTEAFF. CDR3 bases: TGCGCCAGCAGATTCGGACAGGTGAACACTGAAGCTTTCTTT.

The CDR3 nucleotides are TGCGCCAGCAGCTTGGAGAACAGGGAGGGGAGCACAGATACGCAGTATTTT. Residues: CASSLENREGSTDTQYF. The chain employs TRBV5-1 and TRBJ2-3, with a weak D call TRBD2 (7 bases). V was trimmed by 0 bases and J by 0 bases, leaving 14 bases between them. This CDR3 has 17 residues. Per the germline V gene, CDR1 is SGHRS and CDR2 is YFSETQ.

The chain has TRBV6-1 and TRBJ2-2; D unresolved. V was shortened by 4 bases and J by 6 bases, with 15 bases between the two germline ends. This CDR3 region has 15 residues. The V gene's germline CDR1 is MNHNS and CDR2 SASEGT. The CDR3 here is CASSVKLRSPGELFF. The CDR3 DNA reads TGTGCCAGCAGTGTGAAGCTCAGGAGCCCCGGGGAGCTGTTTTTT.

The chain has TRBV5-1 and TRBJ2-7; D possibly uses TRBD1 or TRBD2 (6 bases each). The V end was cut by 2 bases, the J end by 4 bases, with 16 bases between. Germline V lookup: CDR1 SGHRS, CDR2 YFSETQ. The CDR3 covers 15 residues. The CDR3 DNA is TGCGCCAGCAGCTTTGGAGGGGGGCCCGGGTACGAGCAGTACTTC. It is translated as CASSFGGGPGYEQYF.

The rearrangement links TRBV7-8 to TRBJ1-1; D call uncertain. The length of the CDR3 is 15 residues. Trimming shortened V by 2 bases and J by 5 bases, and 15 bases separated the two germline ends. Germline-derived CDR1 and CDR2 are SGHVS and FQNEAQ. Written as DNA, the CDR3 is TGTGCCAGCAGCTTATTTTCGGTTTCGGGTACTGAAGCTTTCTTT. Its protein product is CASSLFSVSGTEAFF.

The chain couples TRBV5-5 to TRBJ1-1; D not certain. Germline V gene data show CDR1 as SGHKS and CDR2 as YYEKEE (reference sequence). The germline V and J ends were trimmed by 1 base and 6 bases, with 10 bases remaining between them. This CDR3 has 13 amino acids. The CDR3 loop is CASSLFAKPEAFF. The CDR3 DNA reads as TGTGCCAGCAGCTTGTTTGCGAAACCTGAAGCTTTCTTT.

The gene calls are TRBV18 and TRBJ1-1; no firm D call. Between the trimmed V and J ends, which lost 5 bases and 1 base, there was a span of 5 bases. The CDR3 is made up of 12 amino acids. Germline values: CDR1 KGHSH, CDR2 LQKENI. The CDR3 here is CASSFQNTEAFF. In DNA form, the CDR3 reads TGTGCCAGCTCATTCCAGAACACTGAAGCTTTCTTT.

V usage is TRBV7-2 and J usage is TRBJ1-2, with 9 bases lining up with TRBD1. Germline CDR1 and CDR2: SGHTA and FQGNSA. Trimming at V came to 5 bases and at J to 7 bases, leaving 11 bases not matched to a gene. This CDR3 has 15 amino acids. The CDR3, as DNA: TGTGCCAGCAGCACCAACAGGGGGCGGGCTGCTGGCTACACCTTC. Translating gives CASSTNRGRAAGYTF.

This clone has just one count. The chain recombines TRBV7-8 with TRBJ1-4; tentatively, D is TRBD1 (6 bases). This CDR3 region has 16 residues. Germline V gives CDR1 SGHVS, CDR2 FQNEAQ. The V and J ends lost 6 bases and 5 bases respectively, with 19 bases between them. In nucleotides, the CDR3 is TGTGCCAGCAGTTTACAACCACAGGGTCGGAATGAAAAACTGTTTTTT. It is translated as CASSLQPQGRNEKLFF.

This clone was recorded a few times. This same CDR3 is encoded by further DNA sequences in the sample. This chain joins TRBV5-1 and TRBJ2-5; TRBD2 matches at 9 bases. V lost 5 bases and J lost 2; bases outside the gene matches: 10. The CDR3 covers 16 residues. CDR1 SGHRS and CDR2 YFSETQ come from the germline V gene. CDR3 sequence reads: CASRGLGGGEQETQYF. Here the CDR3 DNA reads TGCGCCAGCAGGGGTCTTGGCGGGGGGGAGCAAGAGACCCAGTACTTC. Full variable domain (remainder filled in from reference TRBV5-1 and TRBJ2-5): KAGVTQTPRYLIKTRGQQVTLSCSPISGHRSVSWYQQTPGQGLQFLFEYFSETQRNKGNFPGRFSGRQFSNSRSEMNVSTLELGDSALYLCASRGLGGGEQETQYFGPGTRLLVL.

The gene calls are TRBV6-5 and TRBJ2-7; D gene uncertain. In germline, CDR1 is MNHEY, CDR2 SVGAGI. Deletions cut 0 bases from V and 6 bases from J, with 9 bases between. This CDR3 contains 13 residues. The CDR3 sequence is CASSYSPAGEQYF. CDR3 nucleotide sequence: TGTGCCAGCAGTTACTCTCCGGCAGGCGAGCAGTACTTC.

The rearrangement links TRBV7-8 to TRBJ2-5; a weak D match, TRBD1 (5 bases). This CDR3 has 14 residues. Germline CDR1 SGHVS, CDR2 FQNEAQ. The V end was cut by 5 bases, the J end by 5 bases, with 15 bases between. Here the CDR3 DNA reads TGTGCCAGCAGCGTATACGCAGGGCTCGAGACCCAGTACTTC. This sequence encodes CASSVYAGLETQYF.

V usage is TRBV7-9 and J usage is TRBJ2-3; 9 bases map to TRBD1. The CDR3 is 17 amino acids. V lost 0 bases, J lost 0 bases, and 4 bases stayed unmatched. Germline CDR1 SEHNR, CDR2 FQNEAQ (reference sequence). CDR3 amino acids: CASSLATGGPSTDTQYF. The CDR3 nucleotides read TGTGCCAGCAGCTTAGCGACAGGGGGACCTAGCACAGATACGCAGTATTTT. The full variable domain, its missing parts supplied by reference TRBV7-9 and TRBJ2-3, is DTGVSQNPRHKITKRGQNVTFRCDPISEHNRLYWYRQTLGQGPEFLTYFQNEAQLEKSRLLSDRFSAERPKGSFSTLEIQRTEQGDSAMYLCASSLATGGPSTDTQYFGPGTRLTVL.

The gene calls are TRBV9 and TRBJ2-1; tentatively, D is TRBD2 (5 bases). V was cut by 3 bases and J by 8 bases, with 15 bases left in between. The CDR3 is 14 residues long. Germline V gene lookup returns CDR1 SGDLS and CDR2 YYNGEE. Here the CDR3 reads CASSGSTRTDEQFF. CDR3 DNA sequence: TGTGCCAGCAGCGGTTCAACTAGGACGGATGAGCAGTTCTTC.

This clone occurred a few times. The V call is TRBV28, the J call TRBJ1-4, with 8 nucleotides matching TRBD1. The CDR3 length is 16 residues. J was trimmed by 0 bases and V by 6 bases; bases with no gene match: 6. Germline V gene sequence: CDR1 MDHEN, CDR2 SYDVKM. The CDR3 sequence is CASSGDRSTTNEKLFF. The CDR3 bases are TGTGCCAGCAGCGGGGACAGGAGTACAACTAATGAAAAACTGTTTTTT.

This clone was seen only a few times. This chain connects TRBV6-1 to TRBJ1-1; 7 bases are a match to TRBD1. This CDR3 has 15 amino acids. CDR1 and CDR2 (germline): MNHNS, SASEGT. With 7 bases clipped from V and 5 bases from J, the junction kept 13 bases outside the gene matches. CDR3 nucleotides: TGTGCCAGCACTTTTGGCCTGGACAGGATGACTGAAGCTTTCTTT. Translating gives CASTFGLDRMTEAFF.

This rearrangement joins TRBV2 to TRBJ2-1; tentative D call: TRBD2 (6 bases). CDR3 length: 13 residues. V gave up 6 bases and J gave up 3 bases, with 9 bases separating them. Germline-derived CDR1 and CDR2 are SNHLY and FYNNEI. In DNA form, the CDR3 reads TGTGCCAGCAGGCGGGAACACTACAATGAGCAGTTCTTC. Translating it yields CASRREHYNEQFF.

CDR3 residues: CASTRTPQGGANYGYTF. In DNA, the CDR3 is TGTGCCAGTACCCGAACGCCTCAGGGGGGCGCGAACTATGGCTACACCTTC. The chain is built from TRBV19 and TRBJ1-2; 7 bases are a match to TRBD1. CDR1 is LNHDA, CDR2 SQIVND, per germline (reference sequence). This CDR3 is built from 17 residues. V lost 7 bases and J lost 2; bases outside the gene matches: 16.

The rearrangement joins TRBV6-5 to TRBJ1-6; TRBD1 might be the D (6 bases). The CDR3 totals 14 residues. V lost 6 bases to trimming and J lost 5 bases, with 11 bases between them. The V gene's germline CDR1 is MNHEY and CDR2 SVGAGI. The CDR3, as DNA: TGTGCCAGCAGCCCTAGACAGGATAATTCACCCCTCCACTTT. Its translation is CASSPRQDNSPLHF.